One and the same sample provided the 15 T cell receptor beta chains below, sequenced in a study of T cell responses to AZD1222 COVID-19 vaccine. The method was immunoSEQ multiplex PCR; TCRdb's version includes in-frame clones alone and lacks a portion of them. The repertoire holds some 120,000 clones, with roughly 88% as singletons. Sequences were derived from peripheral blood, sampled on day 0 of MenACWY control vaccination. These receptor sequences come from an adult in good health.

The chain joins TRBV28 to TRBJ2-3; D unresolved. The CDR3 covers 11 residues. Germline CDR1 is MDHEN and CDR2 is SYDVKM. V was clipped by 7 bases and J by 0 bases, with 2 bases between them. The CDR3 sequence: CASTSTDTQYF. CDR3 bases: TGTGCCAGCACTAGCACAGATACGCAGTATTTT.

With regard to this clone: The sample carries other DNA sequences with the same CDR3. The chain recombines TRBV5-1 with TRBJ1-4; D is unresolved. This CDR3 comprises 14 residues. Germline CDR1 and CDR2: SGHRS and YFSETQ. Trimming stripped 0 bases from V and 4 bases from J, with 7 bases between. Here the CDR3 reads CASSLGGLNEKLFF. CDR3 in DNA: TGCGCCAGCAGCTTGGGAGGGCTTAATGAAAAACTGTTTTTT.

V gene TRBV9 combines with J gene TRBJ2-3; TRBD1 is a possible D gene (6 bases). The V end was cut by 3 bases, the J end by 2 bases, with 16 bases between. Germline assignment: CDR1 SGDLS and CDR2 YYNGEE. The CDR3 loop spans 16 amino acids. The CDR3 loop is CASSAPGERDTDTQYF. CDR3 nucleotides: TGTGCCAGCAGCGCCCCAGGGGAGCGAGACACAGATACGCAGTATTTT.

In this sample, this clone turned up once. As DNA, the CDR3 is TGTGCCAGCAGTTTAACCTCCGGAGATACGCAGTATTTT. Encoded protein: CASSLTSGDTQYF. V gene TRBV27 combines with J gene TRBJ2-3; D is ambiguous. The CDR3 extends over 13 amino acids. Germline CDR1 is MNHEY and CDR2 is SMNVEV (reference sequence). V was pared by 2 bases and J by 5 bases, with 8 bases between.

This sequence joins TRBV18 and TRBJ1-1; weak D call: TRBD1 (6 bases). CDR1 and CDR2 from the germline V gene are KGHSH and LQKENI. V was pared by 3 bases and J by 3 bases, with 14 bases between. The CDR3 is 15 amino acids. CDR3: CASSPRQQGHTEAFF. In DNA, the CDR3 is TGTGCCAGCTCACCTAGGCAGCAGGGGCACACTGAAGCTTTCTTT.

The chain is built from TRBV5-1 and TRBJ1-6, with 7 nucleotides matching TRBD1. The length of the CDR3 is 14 residues. V shed 4 bases and J 8 bases; nucleotides not matched to a gene: 6. Looked up from germline, CDR1 is SGHRS and CDR2 is YFSETQ. The DNA for the CDR3 is TGCGCCAGCAGCGAGGGACAGTTCGATTCACCCCTCCACTTT. This sequence encodes CASSEGQFDSPLHF.

This clone was observed a few times. CDR3 region: CASSYGNSYNEQFF. CDR3 nucleotides: TGCGCCAGCAGCTACGGAAATTCCTACAATGAGCAGTTCTTC. The chain combines TRBV5-1 with TRBJ2-1, with unresolved D. The CDR3 is 14 amino acids. From germline, CDR1 is SGHRS and CDR2 YFSETQ. The V gene lost 3 bases and the J gene lost 1 base, with 8 bases spanning the gap.

The rearrangement uses TRBV5-5 and TRBJ2-1; D is undetermined. The germline gives CDR1 SGHKS, CDR2 YYEKEE (reference sequence). V lost 4 bases to trimming and J lost 0 bases, with 11 bases between them. The CDR3 has 15 residues. Written as DNA, the CDR3 is TGTGCCAGCAGCCCTTCAGGTCTCTCCTACAATGAGCAGTTCTTC. Its protein product is CASSPSGLSYNEQFF.

This rearrangement joins TRBV27 to TRBJ2-7, with 12 bases fitting TRBD2. The germline V gene encodes CDR1 MNHEY and CDR2 SMNVEV (reference sequence). This CDR3 has 15 residues. V shed 5 bases, J shed 7 bases, and the junction held 9 bases outside the gene matches. The CDR3 loop is CASSPRLAGEWEQYF. The DNA of the CDR3 is TGTGCCAGCAGTCCTCGACTAGCGGGAGAATGGGAGCAGTACTTC.

This clone came up once. The rearrangement links TRBV19 to TRBJ1-1; D possibly corresponds to TRBD1 (6 bases). Trimming removed 3 bases at V and 2 bases at J, with 13 bases between. The V gene's germline CDR1 is LNHDA and CDR2 SQIVND (reference sequence). The CDR3 is made up of 15 amino acids. CDR3 loop: CASSMTGTLNTEAFF. The CDR3 region has the DNA TGTGCCAGTAGTATGACCGGGACACTAAACACTGAAGCTTTCTTT.

This clone was seen just once. In DNA form, the CDR3 reads TGTGCCAGCAGCTTCGGACCCGAGGTGGCCAAAAACATTCAGTACTTC. It specifies CASSFGPEVAKNIQYF. The rearrangement uses TRBV7-9 and TRBJ2-4; D not resolved. The CDR3 runs to 16 residues. Deletions cut 3 bases from V and 1 base from J, with 13 bases between. Germline CDR1 reads SEHNR; CDR2 reads FQNEAQ (reference sequence).

This chain uses TRBV28 with TRBJ1-5; D ambiguous. Trimming shortened V by 6 bases and J by 2 bases, and 11 bases separated the two germline ends. The CDR3 loop spans 14 amino acids. CDR1 and CDR2 (germline): MDHEN, SYDVKM. CDR3 nucleotides: TGTGCCAGCAGATGGGCAATCCGCAATCAGCCCCAGCATTTT. Its translation is CASRWAIRNQPQHF.

J is TRBJ1-1 and V is TRBV19; D might be TRBD1 (6 bases). Per the germline V gene, CDR1 is LNHDA and CDR2 is SQIVND (reference sequence). There are 16 residues in the CDR3. With 0 bases removed from V and 5 bases from J, the gap between germline ends came to 16 bases. The DNA for the CDR3 is TGTGCCAGTAGTATAGATCTGAACAGGGTGAGAACTGAAGCTTTCTTT. Its protein product is CASSIDLNRVRTEAFF.

The chain joins TRBV28 to TRBJ1-2; 9 bases are a match to TRBD1. This CDR3 is built from 15 residues. Germline loops: CDR1 MDHEN, CDR2 SYDVKM. The V gene end was trimmed by 5 bases and the J gene end by 6 bases; junction bases not matched to a gene: 10. CDR3 sequence reads: CASSLSPQGANGYTF. The CDR3 DNA reads as TGTGCCAGCAGTCTTAGCCCACAGGGGGCAAATGGCTACACCTTC.

This sequence joins TRBV28 and TRBJ1-2; D not certain. Between the trimmed V and J ends, which lost 2 bases and 4 bases, there was a span of 5 bases. The CDR3 totals 12 residues. CDR1 MDHEN and CDR2 SYDVKM come from the germline V gene. CDR3 protein: CASSLGLYGYTF. CDR3 nucleotide sequence: TGTGCCAGCAGTTTAGGTCTCTATGGCTACACCTTC.